This record concerns one T cell receptor beta chain sequence. Its antigen is unknown. PCR was performed using 60 Vbeta and 13 Jbeta primers. Produced via immunoSEQ multiplex PCR; TCRdb's table is partial and in-frame only. The sample lists tens of thousands of clones; 79% were seen once. This sample was included in a study of cytomegalovirus exposure and HLA in healthy donors. Every donor was a healthy person donating bone marrow. The CDR3 totals 14 residues. With 2 bases clipped from V and 5 bases from J, the junction kept 1 base outside the gene matches. The germline V gene has CDR1 SGHAT and CDR2 FQNNGV. The study, taken as a whole, reports: Altogether, 160 or so TCR beta chains were recorded as cytomegalovirus-associated.

The sequenced material came from PBMCs. The receptor was derived from a woman in her thirties in good health and CMV-seronegative. V gene TRBV11-2 combines with J gene TRBJ1-4; 8 bases map to TRBD1. CDR3 protein: CASSLNRGNEKLFF. CDR3 nucleotides: TGTGCCAGCAGCTTAAACAGGGGGAATGAAAAACTGTTTTTT.